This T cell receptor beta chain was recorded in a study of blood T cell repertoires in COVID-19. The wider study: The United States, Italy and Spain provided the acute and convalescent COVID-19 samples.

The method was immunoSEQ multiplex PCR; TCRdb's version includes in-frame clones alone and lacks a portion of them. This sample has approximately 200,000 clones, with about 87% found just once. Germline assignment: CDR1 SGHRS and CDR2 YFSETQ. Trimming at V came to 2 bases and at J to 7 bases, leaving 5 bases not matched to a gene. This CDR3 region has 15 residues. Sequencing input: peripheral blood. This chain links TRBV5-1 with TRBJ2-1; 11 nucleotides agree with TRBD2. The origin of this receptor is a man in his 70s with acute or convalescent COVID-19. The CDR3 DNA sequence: TGCGCCAGCAGCTTAGGGACTAGCGGTATGAATGAGCAGTTCTTC. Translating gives CASSLGTSGMNEQFF.